This T cell receptor (beta chain) comes out of a study of identical twins. This clonotype was detected only a few times. CDR3 size: 15 residues. MiXCR, run by TCRdb on the 5' RACE reads, gives a single entry per CDR3 protein. The table lists about 470,000 distinct CDR3 sequences, 20% to 25% of them singletons. The data were also submitted as part of a second study, on T cells expressing NK-cell markers.

Input material: CD4+ T cells sorted from blood. The gene calls are TRBV21-1 and TRBJ2-5; the table's D call, TRBD1, has no DNA check behind it. TRBV21-1 is given as a pseudogene. This TCR derives from a woman aged 18-29 years in good health. The CDR3 loop reads CASSRARGQQETQYF. DNA for the CDR3: TGTGCCAGCAGTAGGGCCCGCGGACAGCAAGAGACCCAGTACTTC.